Listed below are T cell receptor beta chains from one sample, sequenced in a study of Ad26.COV2.S vaccination and SARS-CoV-2 variants. Here immunoSEQ multiplex PCR was the method, and the copy in TCRdb shows in-frame clones only, minus some. Of roughly 380,000 clones in the sample, approximately 84% were seen once. This specimen was peripheral blood, taken in a trial of Ad26.COV2.S vaccine versus placebo. Receptors were obtained from a person between 18 and 60 years old who received the Ad26.COV2.S COVID-19 vaccine or a placebo. Each CDR3 is given with its conserved first and last residue. Each record gives: D gene, V gene, clone size, CDR3 length, J gene, CDR3 protein, CDR3 DNA. D genes are given only for firm matches. The size field is filled for only some rows; it gives once, few, many or a size class.

>-|TRBV11-3|-|13|TRBJ2-1
CASSPSAHHEQFF
TGTGCCAGCAGCCCCTCGGCCCACCATGAGCAGTTCTTC
>-|TRBV3-1/TRBV3-2|-|16|TRBJ1-3
CASSPYSGFTGNTIYF
TGTGCCAGCAGCCCCTACAGCGGGTTCACTGGAAACACCATATATTTT
>TRBD2|TRBV5-6|-|17|TRBJ2-7
CASSLSGLADGGYEQYF
TGTGCCAGCAGCTTATCAGGACTAGCGGACGGAGGCTACGAGCAGTACTTC
>-|TRBV6-6|-|15|TRBJ2-7
CASSERLASSYEQYF
TGTGCCAGCAGCGAACGGCTTGCAAGCTCCTACGAGCAGTACTTC
>TRBD2|TRBV3-1/TRBV3-2|-|15|TRBJ2-5
CASSHALAGQETQYF
TGTGCCAGCAGCCACGCACTAGCGGGGCAAGAGACCCAGTACTTC
>TRBD1|TRBV19|-|15|TRBJ1-3
CASSPDRGAGNTIYF
TGTGCCAGTAGCCCTGACAGGGGGGCTGGAAACACCATATATTTT
>TRBD2|TRBV7-2|-|15|TRBJ2-5
CASSLLAGAEETQYF
TGTGCCAGCAGCTTATTGGCGGGAGCTGAAGAGACCCAGTACTTC
>TRBD1|TRBV28|-|17|TRBJ1-2
CASSLSIGAGGSYGYTF
TGTGCCAGCAGTTTATCAATAGGGGCAGGGGGGAGCTATGGCTACACCTTC
>-|TRBV5-1|-|12|TRBJ2-1
CASSTEFGEQFF
TGCGCCAGCAGCACTGAATTTGGTGAGCAGTTCTTC
>-|TRBV6-5|-|13|TRBJ1-1
CASSYSGGTEAFF
TGTGCCAGCAGTTACTCAGGAGGGACTGAAGCTTTCTTT
>TRBD1|TRBV5-1|-|15|TRBJ1-2
CASSLGGGAASGYTF
TGCGCCAGCAGCTTGGGAGGGGGCGCGGCGAGTGGCTACACCTTC
>-|TRBV6-5|-|15|TRBJ2-5
CASSKQSGTQETQYF
TGTGCCAGCAGCAAACAATCCGGGACCCAAGAGACCCAGTACTTC
>-|TRBV14|-|15|TRBJ2-5
CASSRGRPYQETQYF
TGTGCCAGCAGCCGAGGACGTCCGTACCAAGAGACCCAGTACTTC
>-|TRBV15|once|11|TRBJ2-7
CATSREGRKVF
TGTGCCACCAGCAGAGAAGGGCGGAAGGTGTTC
>TRBD2|TRBV27|-|15|TRBJ2-7
CASSLQTSGVYEQYF
TGTGCCAGCAGTCTCCAGACTAGCGGGGTCTACGAGCAGTACTTC
>TRBD2|TRBV7-2|-|14|TRBJ2-5
CASSVLALQETQYF
TGTGCCAGCAGCGTACTAGCGCTACAAGAGACCCAGTACTTC